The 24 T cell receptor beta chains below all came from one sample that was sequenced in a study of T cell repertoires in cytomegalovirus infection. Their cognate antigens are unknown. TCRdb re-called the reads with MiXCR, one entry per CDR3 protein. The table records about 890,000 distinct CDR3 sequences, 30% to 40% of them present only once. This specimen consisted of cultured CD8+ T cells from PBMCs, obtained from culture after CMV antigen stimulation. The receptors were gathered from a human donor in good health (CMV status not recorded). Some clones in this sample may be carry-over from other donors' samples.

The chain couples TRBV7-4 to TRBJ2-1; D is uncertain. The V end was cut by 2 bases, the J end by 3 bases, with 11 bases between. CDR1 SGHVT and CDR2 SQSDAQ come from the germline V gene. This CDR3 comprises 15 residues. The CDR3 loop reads CASSLYMMDYNEQFF. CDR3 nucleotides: TGTGCCAGCAGCTTATATATGATGGACTACAATGAGCAGTTCTTC.

The CDR3 DNA reads as TGTGCCAGCAGCATCGGCCGGGACGTCCAAGAGACCCAGTACTTC. It encodes CASSIGRDVQETQYF. The chain joins TRBV5-8 to TRBJ2-5; D may be TRBD1 or TRBD2 (5 bases each). The CDR3 is 15 residues long. Per the germline V gene, CDR1 is SGHTS and CDR2 is YDEGEE. The V gene lost 4 bases and the J gene lost 1 base, with 14 bases spanning the gap.

The CDR3 loop is CASTPGGGEYEQYV. CDR3 nucleotides: TGTGCCAGCACCCCAGGGGGGGGCGAGTACGAGCAGTACGTC. The genes are TRBV6-6 and TRBJ2-7; D tentatively fits TRBD1 or TRBD2 (7 bases each). Germline values: CDR1 MNHNY, CDR2 SVGAGI (reference sequence). The ends were cut back, 7 bases at V and 4 bases at J, with 17 bases in the middle. The CDR3 is 14 residues long.

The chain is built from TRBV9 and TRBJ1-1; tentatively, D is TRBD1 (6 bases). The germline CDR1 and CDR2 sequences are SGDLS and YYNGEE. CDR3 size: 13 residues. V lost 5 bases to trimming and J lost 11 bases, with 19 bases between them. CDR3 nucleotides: TGTGCCAGCAGTCCGGGGCTCAAGGGGGAGGCTTTCTTT. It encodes CASSPGLKGEAFF.

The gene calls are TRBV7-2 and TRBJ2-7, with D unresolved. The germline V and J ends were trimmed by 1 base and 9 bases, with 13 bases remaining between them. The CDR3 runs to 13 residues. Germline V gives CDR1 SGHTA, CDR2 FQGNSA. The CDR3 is CASSLGVYPGQYF. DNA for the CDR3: TGTGCCAGCAGCTTAGGGGTCTACCCGGGGCAGTACTTC.

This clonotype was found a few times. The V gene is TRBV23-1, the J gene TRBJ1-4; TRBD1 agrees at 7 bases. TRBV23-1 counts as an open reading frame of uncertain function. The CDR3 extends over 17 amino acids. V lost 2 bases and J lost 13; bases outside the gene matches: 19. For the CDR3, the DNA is TGCGCCAGCAGTCAACCCCTGACAGGGCACGAGACTAATGGACTGTTTTTT. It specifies CASSQPLTGHETNGLFF.

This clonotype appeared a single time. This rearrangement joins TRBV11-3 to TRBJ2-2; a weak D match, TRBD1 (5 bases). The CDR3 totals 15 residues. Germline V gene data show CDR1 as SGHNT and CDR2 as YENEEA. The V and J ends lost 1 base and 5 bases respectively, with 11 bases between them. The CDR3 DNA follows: TGTGCCAGCAGCTTAGTATCACAGGAGACCGGGGAGCTGTTTTTT. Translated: CASSLVSQETGELFF.

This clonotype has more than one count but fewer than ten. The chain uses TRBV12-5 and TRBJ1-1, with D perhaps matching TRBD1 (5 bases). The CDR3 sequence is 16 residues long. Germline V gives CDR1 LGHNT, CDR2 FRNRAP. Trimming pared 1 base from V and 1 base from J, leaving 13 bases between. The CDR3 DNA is TGTGCTAGTGGTTTGGCTCTCAAGACAGCGAACACTGAAGCTTTCTTT. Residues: CASGLALKTANTEAFF.

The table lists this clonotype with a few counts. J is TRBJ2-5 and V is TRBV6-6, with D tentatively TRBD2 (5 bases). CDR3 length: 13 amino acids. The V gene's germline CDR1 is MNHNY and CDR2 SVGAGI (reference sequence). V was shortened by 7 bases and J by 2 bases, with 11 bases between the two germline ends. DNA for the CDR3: TGTGCCAGCACCATCCGCGGGCAAGAGACCCAGTACTTC. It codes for CASTIRGQETQYF.

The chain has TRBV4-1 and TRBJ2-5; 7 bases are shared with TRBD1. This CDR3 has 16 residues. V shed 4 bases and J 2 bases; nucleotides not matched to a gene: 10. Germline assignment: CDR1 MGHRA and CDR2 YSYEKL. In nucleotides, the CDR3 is TGCGCCAGCAGCCGGGATTGGACAGGAGTTCAAGAGACCCAGTACTTC. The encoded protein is CASSRDWTGVQETQYF.

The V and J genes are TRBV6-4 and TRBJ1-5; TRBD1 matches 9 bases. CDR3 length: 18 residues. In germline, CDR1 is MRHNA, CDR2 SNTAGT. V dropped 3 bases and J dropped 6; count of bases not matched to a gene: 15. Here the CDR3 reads CASSESLPGQGNVQPQHF. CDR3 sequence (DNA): TGTGCCAGCAGTGAATCATTGCCGGGACAGGGTAACGTTCAGCCCCAGCATTTT.

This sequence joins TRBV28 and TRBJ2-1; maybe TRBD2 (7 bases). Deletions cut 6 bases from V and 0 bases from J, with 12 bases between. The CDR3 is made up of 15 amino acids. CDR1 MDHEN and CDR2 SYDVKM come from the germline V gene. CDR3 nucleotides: TGTGCCAGCAGGGGGGGGGCCCTCTCCTACAATGAGCAGTTCTTC. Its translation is CASRGGALSYNEQFF.

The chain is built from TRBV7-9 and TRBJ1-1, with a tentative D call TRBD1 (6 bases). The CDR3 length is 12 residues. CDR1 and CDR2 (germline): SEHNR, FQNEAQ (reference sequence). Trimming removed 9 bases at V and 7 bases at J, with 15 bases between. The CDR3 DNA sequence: TGTGCCAGTCTACAGGGAAGGAATGAAGCTTTCTTT. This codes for CASLQGRNEAFF.

The CDR3 DNA follows: TGCAGTGCTAGGAAGGGACTAGCGGGGGGAGATACAGATACGCAGTATTTT. This sequence encodes CSARKGLAGGDTDTQYF. The chain recombines TRBV20-1 with TRBJ2-3; 15 positions agree with TRBD2. The germline gives CDR1 DFQATT, CDR2 SNEGSKA (reference sequence). Trimming at V came to 3 bases and at J to 3 bases, leaving 7 bases not matched to a gene. There are 17 residues in the CDR3.

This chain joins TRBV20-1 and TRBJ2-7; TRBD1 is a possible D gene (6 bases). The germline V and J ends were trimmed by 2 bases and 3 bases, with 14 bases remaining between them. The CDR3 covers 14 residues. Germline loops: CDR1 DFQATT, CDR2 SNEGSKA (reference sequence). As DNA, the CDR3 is TGCAGTGCTAGACCCTTTGAGACAGGCTACGAGCAGTACTTC. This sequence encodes CSARPFETGYEQYF.

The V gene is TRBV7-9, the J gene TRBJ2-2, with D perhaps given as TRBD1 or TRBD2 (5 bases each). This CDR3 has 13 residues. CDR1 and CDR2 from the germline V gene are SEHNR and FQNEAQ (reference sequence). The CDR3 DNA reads TGTGTCCCGTCGGGGCAGTTTACCGGGGAGCTGTTTTTT. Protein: CVPSGQFTGELFF. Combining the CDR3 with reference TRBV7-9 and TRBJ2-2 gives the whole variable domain DTGVSQNPRHKITKRGQNVTFRCDPISEHNRLYWYRQTLGQGPEFLTYFQNEAQLEKSRLLSDRFSAERPKGSFSTLEIQRTEQGDSAMYLCVPSGQFTGELFFGEGSRLTVL.

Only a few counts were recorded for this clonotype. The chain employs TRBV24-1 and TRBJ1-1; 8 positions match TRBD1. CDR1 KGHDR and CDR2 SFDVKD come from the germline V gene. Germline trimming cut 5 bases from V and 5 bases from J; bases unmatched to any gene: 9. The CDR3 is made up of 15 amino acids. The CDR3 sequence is CATSAPGQGRTEAFF. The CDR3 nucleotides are TGTGCCACCAGTGCCCCTGGACAGGGAAGAACTGAAGCTTTCTTT.

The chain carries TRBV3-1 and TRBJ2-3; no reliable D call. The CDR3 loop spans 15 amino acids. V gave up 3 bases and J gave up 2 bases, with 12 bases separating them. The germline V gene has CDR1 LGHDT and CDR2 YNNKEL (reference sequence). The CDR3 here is CASSQDPLPTDTQYF. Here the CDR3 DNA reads TGTGCCAGCAGCCAGGACCCTCTCCCCACAGATACGCAGTATTTT.

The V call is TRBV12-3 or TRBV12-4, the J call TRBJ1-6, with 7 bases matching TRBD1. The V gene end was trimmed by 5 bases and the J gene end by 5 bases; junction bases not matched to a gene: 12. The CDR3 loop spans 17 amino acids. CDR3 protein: CASSPYDPTGHNSPLHF. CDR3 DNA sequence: TGTGCCAGCAGTCCTTATGACCCGACAGGGCATAATTCACCCCTCCACTTT.

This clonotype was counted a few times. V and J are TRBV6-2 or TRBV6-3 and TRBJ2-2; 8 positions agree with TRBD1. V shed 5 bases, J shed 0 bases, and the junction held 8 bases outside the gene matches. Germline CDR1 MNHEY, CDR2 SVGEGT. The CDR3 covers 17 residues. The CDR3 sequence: CASSLRATGANTGELFF. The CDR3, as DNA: TGTGCCAGCAGTCTCCGGGCGACAGGGGCGAACACCGGGGAGCTGTTTTTT.

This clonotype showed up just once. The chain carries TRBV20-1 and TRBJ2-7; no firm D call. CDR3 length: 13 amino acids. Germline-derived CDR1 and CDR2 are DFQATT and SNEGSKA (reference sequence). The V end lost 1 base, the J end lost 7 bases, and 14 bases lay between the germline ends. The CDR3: CSARAQPVWEQYV. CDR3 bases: TGCAGTGCTAGAGCTCAGCCCGTTTGGGAGCAGTACGTC.

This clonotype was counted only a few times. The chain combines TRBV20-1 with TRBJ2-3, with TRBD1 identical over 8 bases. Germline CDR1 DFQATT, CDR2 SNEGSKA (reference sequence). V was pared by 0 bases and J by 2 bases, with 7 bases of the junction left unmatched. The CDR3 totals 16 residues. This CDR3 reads CSARDPRGPNTDTQYF. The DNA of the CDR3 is TGCAGTGCTAGAGATCCCAGGGGGCCCAACACAGATACGCAGTATTTT.

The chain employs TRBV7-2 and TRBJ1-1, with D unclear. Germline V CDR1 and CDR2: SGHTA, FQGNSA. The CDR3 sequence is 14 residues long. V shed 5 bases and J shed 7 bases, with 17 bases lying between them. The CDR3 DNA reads TGTGCCAGCAGCCCGGGAGGCCGGGGTGGTGAAGCTTTCTTT. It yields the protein CASSPGGRGGEAFF.

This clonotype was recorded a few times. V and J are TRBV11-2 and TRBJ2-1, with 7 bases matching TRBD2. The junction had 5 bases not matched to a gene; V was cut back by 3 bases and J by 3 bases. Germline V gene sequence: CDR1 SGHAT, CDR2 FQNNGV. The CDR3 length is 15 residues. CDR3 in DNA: TGTGCCAGCAGCTTCGGGGCTAGCGGCTACAATGAGCAGTTCTTC. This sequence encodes CASSFGASGYNEQFF.